The following is a T cell receptor (beta chain) sequence with its context. The data were obtained in a study of blood T cell repertoires in COVID-19. About the research overall: Sources were T cells, B-cell-depleted T cells, or PBMCs; the material itself was cDNA or gDNA.

CDR3 length: 18 amino acids. J lost 6 bases, V lost 5 bases, and 20 bases had no gene match. The germline CDR1 and CDR2 sequences are SGHTA and FQGTGA. Using immunoSEQ multiplex PCR, the repertoire was profiled, and TCRdb retains in-frame clones only, with some absent. The sample lists hundreds of thousands of clones; around 91% were seen once. This receptor was identified in a woman in her late teens or twenties who had recovered from COVID-19. This chain links TRBV7-3 with TRBJ1-2; 8 nucleotides agree with TRBD1. The sequencing input was PBMCs or T cells enriched from blood (not recorded which). The CDR3 coding sequence is TGTGCCAGCAGCCCCAACCCCCAGGGGGCCACCTTTAGGAATGGCTACACCTTC. Its protein is CASSPNPQGATFRNGYTF.